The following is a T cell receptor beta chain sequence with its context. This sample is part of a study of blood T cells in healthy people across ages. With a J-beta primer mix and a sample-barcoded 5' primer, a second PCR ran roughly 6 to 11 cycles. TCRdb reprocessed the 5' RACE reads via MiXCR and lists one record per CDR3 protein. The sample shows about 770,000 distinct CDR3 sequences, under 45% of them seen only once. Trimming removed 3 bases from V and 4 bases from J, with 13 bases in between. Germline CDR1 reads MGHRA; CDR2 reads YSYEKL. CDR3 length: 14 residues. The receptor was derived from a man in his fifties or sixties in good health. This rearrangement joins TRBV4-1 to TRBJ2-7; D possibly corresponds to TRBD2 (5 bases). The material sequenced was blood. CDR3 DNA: TGCGCCAGCAGCCACCCGGGGTCTACTTACGAGCAGTACTTC. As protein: CASSHPGSTYEQYF.